This passage covers 10 T cell receptor beta chains from one sample sequenced in a study of T cells in women clearing cervical HPV infection. The assay was immunoSEQ multiplex PCR, and TCRdb's table has in-frame clones only and misses some. The table lists approximately 30,000 clones. Sequenced sample: blood buffy coat. The receptors were gathered from a woman aged 18-70 years with a cervical HPV16 infection that either progressed to CIN3+ or cleared (not recorded which).

With respect to this clone: The sequenced fragment ends 3 residues before the CDR3 boundary, so the rest is inferred from the germline J gene. The rearrangement links TRBV7-9 to TRBJ1-5; possible D gene TRBD1, 6 bases. V dropped 4 bases and J dropped 7 bases, with 14 bases sitting between them. This CDR3 comprises 14 residues. CDR1 is SEHNR, CDR2 FQNEAQ, per germline (reference sequence). The chain's CDR3 is CASSSDRARQPQHF. The CDR3 DNA, read in part, is TGTGCCAGCAGCTCGGACAGAGCCCGGCAGCCC.

Points on this clone: Coverage ceases 3 residues before the CDR3 finishes, and the germline J gene fills in the end. V and J are TRBV11-3 and TRBJ2-3; 12 bases fit TRBD2. In germline, CDR1 is SGHNT, CDR2 YENEEA. CDR3 length equals 15 residues. The CDR3 reads CASSLMGLAGETQYF. The sequenced part of the CDR3 DNA is TGTGCCAGCAGCTTAATGGGACTAGCGGGCGAGACG.

Worth noting for this clone: The read gets to within 3 residues of the CDR3 end, and the germline J gene fills in the rest. The chain employs TRBV5-6 and TRBJ1-2; the match to TRBD1 covers 9 bases. The CDR3 spans 14 residues. CDR1 SGHDT and CDR2 YYEEEE come from the germline V gene. The sequenced CDR3 bases are TGTGCCAGCAGCTTGGTACAGGGGGCCTACGAC. This codes for CASSLVQGAYD. The CDR3 reads in full as CASSLVQGAYDYTF.

On this clone itself: The read terminates 3 residues before the CDR3 end, so the remaining end is supplied by the germline J gene. This chain joins TRBV2 and TRBJ1-2; D remains unclear. Per germline, CDR1 SNHLY and CDR2 FYNNEI. The CDR3 is 17 residues long. The CDR3 bases that were read are TGTGCCAGCATTCCCGGACTAGCGGGAGAATCCTCCTACGAC. Translated: CASIPGLAGESSYD. The entire CDR3 protein is CASIPGLAGESSYDYTF.

Of note for this clone: The read terminates 3 residues ahead of where the CDR3 ends, so the germline J gene completes it. This chain connects TRBV19 to TRBJ1-1; 10 bases line up with TRBD1. Trimming took 7 bases from V and 4 from J; bases not matched to a gene: 3. This CDR3 contains 13 residues. The germline gives CDR1 LNHDA, CDR2 SQIVND (reference sequence). This CDR3 reads CASTRTGGTEAFF. The covered CDR3 bases are TGTGCCAGTACCAGGACAGGGGGCACTGAA.

Concerning this clone itself: Sequencing ends 3 residues short of the CDR3 end; the germline J gene provides the rest. V is TRBV19 and J is TRBJ1-2, with D hard to call. The CDR3 consists of 16 residues. Germline V lookup: CDR1 LNHDA, CDR2 SQIVND (reference sequence). The chain's CDR3 is CASSIGLAGAYNDYTF. The CDR3 bases that were read are TGTGCCAGTAGTATAGGCCTAGCGGGAGCCTACAATGAC.

With respect to this clone: The CDR3 goes on 3 residues after the read ends, and that part is filled in from the germline J gene. This rearrangement joins TRBV7-2 to TRBJ2-7; 10 bases align to TRBD1. Germline V gene sequence: CDR1 SGHTA, CDR2 FQGNSA. V lost 3 bases and J lost 3; bases outside the gene matches: 2. This CDR3 is 14 amino acids long. The CDR3 bases that were read are TGTGCCAGCAGCTTCGGACAGGGGGGCTACGAG. It encodes CASSFGQGGYE. The full CDR3 reads CASSFGQGGYEQYF.

Concerning this clone: With the read ending 3 residues before the CDR3 end, the germline J gene is used to fill in that end. The genes are TRBV27 and TRBJ1-2, with 10 bases that match TRBD1. This CDR3 is 13 amino acids long. Germline CDR1 reads MNHEY; CDR2 reads SMNVEV (reference sequence). The sequenced part of the CDR3 DNA is TGTGCCAGCAGTCCCTGGACAGGGGGGGTC. Protein product: CASSPWTGGV. The full CDR3 reads CASSPWTGGVYTF.

About this clone: The read terminates 3 residues ahead of where the CDR3 ends, so the germline J gene completes it. The chain links TRBV2 to TRBJ2-1; unclear D gene. CDR1 SNHLY and CDR2 FYNNEI come from the germline V gene. Trimming removed 3 bases from V and 6 bases from J, with 15 bases in between. The CDR3 consists of 15 residues. The covered CDR3 bases are TGTGCCAGCAGTGAGGCAGGCTCTCAAAGCAATGAG. Its translation: CASSEAGSQSNE. The full CDR3 protein is CASSEAGSQSNEQFF.

As concerns this clone: An end of the junction does not agree with germline; a read error may underlie this. The missing CDR3 end, 3 residues past where the read stops, is filled in from the germline J gene. This chain links TRBV20-1 with TRBJ2-5; 9 nucleotides agree with TRBD2. This CDR3 has 12 amino acids. Germline CDR1 and CDR2: DFQATT and SNEGSKA (reference sequence). CDR3 DNA (partial): TGCAGCGCTACCCTAGCGGGGGAGACC. This encodes CSATLAGET. The entire CDR3 sequence reads CSATLAGETQYF.